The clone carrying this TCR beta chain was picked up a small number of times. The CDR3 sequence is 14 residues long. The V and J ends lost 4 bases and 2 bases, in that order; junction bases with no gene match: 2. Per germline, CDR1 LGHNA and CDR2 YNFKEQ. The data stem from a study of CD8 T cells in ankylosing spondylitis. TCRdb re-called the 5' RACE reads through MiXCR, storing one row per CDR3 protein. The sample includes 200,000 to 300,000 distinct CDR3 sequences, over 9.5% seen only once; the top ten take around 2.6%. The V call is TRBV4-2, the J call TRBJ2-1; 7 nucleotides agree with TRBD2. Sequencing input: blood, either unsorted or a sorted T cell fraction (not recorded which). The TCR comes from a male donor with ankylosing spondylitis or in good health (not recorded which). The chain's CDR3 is CASSPAGTYNEQFF. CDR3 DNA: TGTGCCAGCAGCCCAGCGGGAACCTACAATGAGCAGTTCTTC.